These 13 T cell receptor beta chains were sequenced from one sample in a study of CD8 T cells in Susac syndrome. RNA amounts of about 0.5 to 1 ug underwent reverse transcription with random hexamers. TCRdb called the immunoSEQ multiplex PCR reads again in MiXCR, with one record for every CDR3 protein. This table has under 200,000 distinct CDR3 sequences, approximately 94% appearing once. The source material was CD4+ T cells from PBMCs. The receptors were sampled from a human donor with Susac syndrome.

The chain is built from TRBV7-2 and TRBJ1-6, with D possibly being TRBD1 (6 bases). There are 14 residues in the CDR3. Trimming stripped 7 bases from V and 3 bases from J, with 10 bases between. Germline CDR1 is SGHTA and CDR2 is FQGNSA. The CDR3, as DNA: TGTGCCAGCAAAGGGGGAAGCTATAATTCACCCCTCCACTTT. It codes for CASKGGSYNSPLHF. The variable domain in full, completed from reference TRBV7-2 and TRBJ1-6, reads GAGVSQSPSNKVTEKGKDVELRCDPISGHTALYWYRQSLGQGLEFLIYFQGNSAPDKSGLPSDRFSAERTGGSVSTLTIQRTQQEDSAVYLCASKGGSYNSPLHFGNGTRLTVT.

This clonotype was recorded a few times. V usage is TRBV29-1 and J usage is TRBJ2-7; 8 bases are shared with TRBD1. Germline CDR1 SQVTM, CDR2 ANQGSEA. This CDR3 is built from 11 residues. With 4 bases clipped from V and 6 bases from J, the junction kept 2 bases outside the gene matches. CDR3 sequence reads: CSVGQGSEQYF. In DNA form, the CDR3 reads TGCAGCGTTGGACAGGGGAGCGAGCAGTACTTC.

The chain couples TRBV29-1 to TRBJ1-1, with D unclear. This CDR3 contains 14 residues. Germline CDR1 is SQVTM and CDR2 is ANQGSEA. Between the trimmed V and J ends, which lost 7 bases and 8 bases, there was a span of 23 bases. The CDR3 here is CSAQNTVPHREAFF. The CDR3 coding sequence is TGCAGCGCACAGAACACAGTCCCCCATAGGGAAGCTTTCTTT. Based on the CDR3 plus reference TRBV29-1 and TRBJ1-1, the full variable domain is SAVISQKPSRDICQRGTSLTIQCQVDSQVTMMFWYRQQPGQSLTLIATANQGSEATYESGFVIDKFPISRPNLTFSTLTVSNMSPEDSSIYLCSAQNTVPHREAFFGQGTRLTVV.

The genes are TRBV27 and TRBJ1-1, with D tentatively TRBD1 (5 bases). CDR1 and CDR2 from the germline V gene are MNHEY and SMNVEV (reference sequence). Deletions cut 5 bases from V and 1 base from J, with 17 bases between. The CDR3 is 16 amino acids. The CDR3, as DNA: TGTGCCAGCAGTCCCTCCCGGACAACCCGGAACACTGAAGCTTTCTTT. Translating it yields CASSPSRTTRNTEAFF.

The chain is built from TRBV14 and TRBJ2-7; D is perhaps TRBD1 or TRBD2 (6 bases each). The CDR3 sequence is 16 residues long. The ends were cut back, 1 base at V and 5 bases at J, with 18 bases in the middle. CDR1 is SGHDN and CDR2 is FVKESK in the germline V gene. CDR3 bases: TGTGCCAGCAGCCAAGCCCTCCGGGGGCCCAAGGACGAGCAGTACTTC. It translates to CASSQALRGPKDEQYF.

The J gene is TRBJ1-1, the V gene TRBV6-2 or TRBV6-3, with D perhaps matching TRBD1 (6 bases). CDR1 is MNHEY, CDR2 SVGEGT, per germline. The CDR3 is 13 amino acids. V gave up 5 bases and J gave up 4 bases, with 11 bases separating them. CDR3 residues: CASSPTGATEAFF. The CDR3 coding sequence is TGTGCCAGCAGTCCGACAGGCGCCACTGAAGCTTTCTTT.

This clonotype came up once. The genes are TRBV29-1 and TRBJ2-7; D call uncertain. Between the trimmed V and J ends, which lost 5 bases and 5 bases, there was a span of 13 bases. The CDR3 contains 12 residues. The germline CDR1 and CDR2 sequences are SQVTM and ANQGSEA. CDR3 nucleotides: TGCAGCGTTCTACCTAGACGGGACGAGCAGTACTTC. Translation gives CSVLPRRDEQYF.

This chain joins TRBV29-1 and TRBJ2-4; TRBD2 matches at 10 bases. The CDR3 is made up of 15 amino acids. Germline V lookup: CDR1 SQVTM, CDR2 ANQGSEA. J gave up 3 bases and V 5 bases, and 7 bases lay outside the gene matches. CDR3: CSVTLAGANKNIQYF. The CDR3 bases are TGCAGCGTTACTCTAGCGGGGGCCAACAAAAACATTCAGTACTTC.

The chain is built from TRBV20-1 and TRBJ2-7; possibly TRBD2 for D (7 bases). V was pared by 5 bases and J by 7 bases, with 21 bases between. CDR1 DFQATT and CDR2 SNEGSKA come from the germline V gene (reference sequence). The CDR3 has 14 amino acids. CDR3 loop: CSARSNGGRREQYF. As DNA, the CDR3 is TGCAGTGCTCGTTCTAACGGGGGGCGGCGGGAGCAGTACTTC.

The chain employs TRBV7-9 and TRBJ2-7; TRBD2 matches at 9 bases. This CDR3 has 18 residues. V trimming: 1 base; J trimming: 2 bases; junction bases outside the gene matches: 12. CDR1 and CDR2 (germline): SEHNR, FQNEAQ (reference sequence). Written as DNA, the CDR3 is TGTGCCAGCAGCTTAGGTCTTTATAGCGGGGGAGATGCCTACGAGCAGTACTTC. It is translated as CASSLGLYSGGDAYEQYF.

The rearrangement uses TRBV7-3 and TRBJ2-3; 8 bases agree with TRBD2. Germline CDR1 and CDR2: SGHTA and FQGTGA. The V gene end was trimmed by 3 bases and the J gene end by 4 bases; junction bases not matched to a gene: 9. The CDR3 loop spans 16 amino acids. As DNA, the CDR3 is TGTGCCAGCAGCTTTCAAGCGGGAGACCCCGCAGATACGCAGTATTTT. This encodes CASSFQAGDPADTQYF.

The chain employs TRBV7-8 and TRBJ1-1, with unresolved D. V was trimmed by 5 bases and J by 14 bases, leaving 18 bases between them. The CDR3 totals 12 residues. Germline-derived CDR1 and CDR2 are SGHVS and FQNEAQ. The CDR3: CASSPLGRFSFF. The CDR3, as DNA: TGTGCCAGCAGCCCGTTGGGCCGTTTCTCGTTCTTT.

This chain connects TRBV6-2 or TRBV6-3 to TRBJ2-1; the match to TRBD2 covers 7 bases. The V and J ends lost 6 bases and 8 bases, in that order; junction bases with no gene match: 10. The CDR3 is made up of 14 amino acids. The germline V gene has CDR1 MNHEY and CDR2 SVGEGT. CDR3 sequence reads: CASRGTTDNDEQFF. The CDR3 DNA is TGTGCCAGCAGGGGGACTACCGATAACGATGAGCAGTTCTTC.